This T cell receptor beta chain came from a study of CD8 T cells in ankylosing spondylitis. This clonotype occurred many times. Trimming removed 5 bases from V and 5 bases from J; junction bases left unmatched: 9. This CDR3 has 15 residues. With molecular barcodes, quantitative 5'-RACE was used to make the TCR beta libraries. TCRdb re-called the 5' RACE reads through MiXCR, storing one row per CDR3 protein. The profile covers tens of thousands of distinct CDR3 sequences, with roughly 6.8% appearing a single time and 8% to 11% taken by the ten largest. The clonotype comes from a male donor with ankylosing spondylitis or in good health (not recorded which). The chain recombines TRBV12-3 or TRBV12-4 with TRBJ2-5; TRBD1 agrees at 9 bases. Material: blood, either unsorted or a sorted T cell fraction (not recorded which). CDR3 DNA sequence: TGTGCCAGCAGTCCTCACAGGGGGCGAGAGGAGACCCAGTACTTC. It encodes CASSPHRGREETQYF.